Shown below are 11 T cell receptor beta chains from a single sample sequenced in a study of CD8+CD57+ T cells in acquired aplastic anemia. Template material for TCR beta VDJ and CDR3 profiling consisted of genomic DNA. TCRdb reprocessed the reads via MiXCR and lists one record per CDR3 protein. Of some 210,000 distinct CDR3 sequences listed, around 60% are singletons. Specimen: sorted CD4+, CD8+, or CD8+CD57+ T cells (not recorded which) from PBMCs. The receptors were gathered from a human donor in good health.

This chain uses TRBV11-3 with TRBJ2-7, with D perhaps matching TRBD2 (6 bases). CDR1 SGHNT and CDR2 YENEEA come from the germline V gene. Trimming shortened V by 4 bases and J by 6 bases, and 13 bases separated the two germline ends. This CDR3 is 13 amino acids long. The CDR3 DNA reads as TGTGCCAGCAGCTCCCCCGGACTATCCGAGCAGTACTTC. Its protein is CASSSPGLSEQYF.

V usage is TRBV7-6 and J usage is TRBJ2-3; 7 bases fit TRBD2. CDR3 length: 15 residues. Per germline, CDR1 SGHVS and CDR2 FNYEAQ. The trim removed 4 bases at V and 2 bases at J, leaving 6 bases unmatched. CDR3 amino acids: CASSSTSRHTDTQYF. CDR3 DNA: TGTGCCAGCAGCTCGACTAGCCGACACACAGATACGCAGTATTTT.

The sample holds a few counts of this clonotype. V usage is TRBV12-3 or TRBV12-4 and J usage is TRBJ2-3; 7 bases fit TRBD1. CDR3 length: 12 residues. Germline trimming cut 9 bases from V and 4 bases from J; bases unmatched to any gene: 4. The CDR3 region has the DNA TGTGCCAGTACAGGGGACGCAGATACGCAGTATTTT. This encodes CASTGDADTQYF.

A few counts support this clonotype. CDR3 sequence (DNA): TGTGCCAGTAGTCGTAAGTCGACAGGGTATCAGCCCCAGCATTTT. Protein product: CASSRKSTGYQPQHF. V is TRBV19 and J is TRBJ1-5; TRBD1 aligns across 7 bases. Germline CDR1 LNHDA, CDR2 SQIVND (reference sequence). V trimming: 5 bases; J trimming: 5 bases; junction bases outside the gene matches: 9. This CDR3 region has 15 residues.

With regard to this clonotype: A read error may account for a junction end that differs from germline. The J gene is TRBJ2-7, the V gene TRBV7-9, with D possibly matching TRBD2 (6 bases). Germline assignment: CDR1 SEHNR and CDR2 FQNEAQ (reference sequence). The CDR3 extends over 14 amino acids. Here the CDR3 DNA reads TGTGCCAGCAGCTTCCGGGAGAGTGCCTACGGGCAGTACTTC. As protein: CASSFRESAYGQYF.

The table lists this clonotype with a few counts. The genes are TRBV10-3 and TRBJ2-7; D gene uncertain. The CDR3 loop spans 13 amino acids. Germline V gene sequence: CDR1 ENHRY, CDR2 SYGVKD. V lost 11 bases to trimming and J lost 5 bases, with 19 bases between them. DNA for the CDR3: TGTGCCTCTCGCCCGGGCGGCAGTGACGAGCAGTACTTC. The encoded protein is CASRPGGSDEQYF.

There are a few counts of this clonotype. The chain carries TRBV20-1 and TRBJ2-5; D not certain. The V end was cut by 5 bases, the J end by 4 bases, with 8 bases between. The CDR3 totals 11 residues. Germline CDR1 reads DFQATT; CDR2 reads SNEGSKA (reference sequence). The CDR3 bases are TGCAGTGCTGGAGTCGGAGAGACCCAGTACTTC. This gives the protein CSAGVGETQYF.

The chain employs TRBV7-9 and TRBJ2-2, with TRBD1 matching 7 bases. With V trimmed by 4 bases and J by 4 bases, 6 bases remained unmatched. This CDR3 comprises 15 residues. Germline V gene data show CDR1 as SEHNR and CDR2 as FQNEAQ (reference sequence). DNA for the CDR3: TGTGCCAGCAGCTCCACCAGGGGGTTCACCGGGGAGCTGTTTTTT. This translates into CASSSTRGFTGELFF. The full variable domain, in which reference TRBV7-9 and TRBJ2-2 provide the parts outside the CDR3, is DTGVSQNPRHKITKRGQNVTFRCDPISEHNRLYWYRQTLGQGPEFLTYFQNEAQLEKSRLLSDRFSAERPKGSFSTLEIQRTEQGDSAMYLCASSSTRGFTGELFFGEGSRLTVL.

This clonotype has only one observation. The chain employs TRBV20-1 and TRBJ2-7; D might be TRBD1 (5 bases). V lost 6 bases and J 3 bases, leaving 15 bases between the germline ends. Germline V gene lookup returns CDR1 DFQATT and CDR2 SNEGSKA (reference sequence). The CDR3 extends over 13 amino acids. The CDR3 is CSAPRAVSYEQYF. The DNA of the CDR3 is TGCAGTGCCCCCAGGGCGGTAAGCTACGAGCAGTACTTC.

As to this clonotype: One base away lies a much larger clone, so this may be a sequencing read error. V is TRBV18 and J is TRBJ2-5, with D hard to call. In germline, CDR1 is KGHSH, CDR2 LQKENI. This CDR3 has 12 residues. Trimming took 7 bases from V and 1 from J, leaving 7 bases between them. The CDR3 reads CASLPVQETQYF. The CDR3, as DNA: TGTGCCAGCTTACCGGTCCAAGAGACCCAGTACTTC.

The table lists this clonotype with many counts. The chain recombines TRBV6-4 with TRBJ2-6, with D uncertain. Germline V CDR1 and CDR2: MRHNA, SNTAGT. The CDR3 length is 13 residues. Trimming took 2 bases from V and 3 from J, leaving 2 bases between them. The CDR3 sequence: CASSDGGANVLTF. The CDR3 DNA is TGTGCCAGCAGTGACGGTGGGGCCAACGTCCTGACTTTC.